This T cell receptor (beta chain) was documented in a study of OX40 agonist ivuxolimab in advanced cancers. Describing the broader study: Ivuxolimab was an agonistic, fully human IgG2 monoclonal antibody directed against OX40 (CD134), a costimulatory receptor. Of the roughly 51 patients in dose escalation, around 19 had hepatocellular carcinoma, some 15 had melanoma, 9 had renal cell carcinoma and 9 had head and neck cancer. The dose-escalation cohort was around 83% male with a mean age of approximately 59 years, ranging from about 20 to 85. The monotherapy dose-escalation portion (N ≈ 52 patients) of the phase I ivuxolimab trial is reported in the paper. Patients were allowed to have had prior anti-PD-1, anti-PD-L1 or anti-CTLA-4 therapy, and around 43% of the dose-escalation patients had been treated with checkpoint inhibitors. Three dose-escalation patients achieved partial responses, one with hepatocellular carcinoma and two with cutaneous melanoma. Intravenous ivuxolimab was administered to patients every 2 weeks at six dose levels: 0.01, 0.1, 0.3, 1.5, 3 and 10 mg/kg. The purpose of peripheral TCRbeta sequencing was to test whether ivuxolimab changed TCR sequence diversity and led to clonal T-cell expansion. What the authors observed across the whole study: Partial responders in the 0.1-3.0 mg/kg groups had among the lowest normalized peripheral clonal expansion, especially among CD8+ T cells. After ivuxolimab, expanded clones were on average more numerous among CD8+ T cells than among CD4+ T cells. At doses of 0.1 to 3.0 mg/kg, clonal expansion of both CD4+ and CD8+ blood T cells was observed from baseline to week 6. The antigen specificity of the peripheral T cells that underwent clonal expansion was not determined. Low levels of normalized T-cell clonal expansion were also seen in some patients who did not respond.

A remark on this clone: The target of this receptor is not known. Within one base of it there is no much larger clone, and no base qualities were kept.

To sequence the TCRbeta CDR3 region, genomic DNA was isolated from the sorted cells. The immunoSEQ Assay was used to sequence the TCRbeta CDR3 regions. Drawn from immuneACCESS, this table holds only the in-frame rearrangements with V and J called that TCRdb kept. Clones are partly lost; checked studies trace under half to an unresolved V gene and leave the rest unexplained. This sample lists about 77,000 clones; over 85% were detected once. The ten largest clones capture around 2.5% of the sample. Patients with a history of autoimmune disease or receiving systemic immunosuppression were excluded from the trial. Peripheral blood for TCR sequencing was drawn from every dose cohort at baseline, at cycle 4 day 1 and at cycle 7 day 1. Samples came from an open-label, multicenter, first-in-human phase I dose-escalation trial of ivuxolimab. Adults with locally advanced or metastatic melanoma, renal cell, hepatocellular, or head and neck squamous cell carcinoma were enrolled in the trial. Before TCR sequencing, CD4+ and CD8+ T cells were separately sorted from peripheral blood.

This TCR was recovered from an adult with an advanced solid tumor such as melanoma, head and neck, liver or kidney cancer. The sequences come from CD4+ or CD8+ T cells sorted from blood, collected in a trial of the OX40 agonist ivuxolimab.

In nucleotide form, the sequence is TGTGCCAGCGCCTCCGGGACAGAAAGATACAATGAGCAGTTCTTC. The encoded protein is CASASGTERYNEQFF. The rearranged segments are TRBV27 and TRBJ2-1; 7 bases in the junction line up with TRBD1. The cysteine opens and the phenylalanine closes a CDR3 of 15 amino acids. Of all the DNA, just the CDR3 is kept, 45 bases in frame from base 1. Compared with germline, V lacks 8 bases and J lacks 4 bases; bases without a gene match: 11. Looking up the germline V gene (reference sequence) yields CDR1 MNHEY and CDR2 SMNVEV.